The 2 T cell receptor beta chains in this list originate from one sample, sequenced in a study of spatial heterogeneity in lung cancer. The antigens of these receptors remain unknown. Findings and caveats of the study: It was found that expanded intratumoral alpha and beta TCR counts tracked tumor mutation counts.

TCRdb reanalysed the 5' RACE reads using MiXCR and keeps one entry per CDR3 protein. The repertoire consists of about 2,900 distinct CDR3 sequences, with approximately 12% occurring once and the leading ten covering more than 20%. Time point given: sample taken at primary tumor resection. Specimen: lung tumor tissue, collected at surgery. Receptors originate from a male donor with early-stage non-small cell lung cancer.

This clonotype is labeled as medium-sized. V is TRBV20-1 and J is TRBJ2-2, with D unresolved. The germline CDR1 and CDR2 sequences are DFQATT and SNEGSKA (reference sequence). Trimming took off 0 bases at V and 5 bases at J, with 10 bases between the two ends. The CDR3 covers 14 residues. Here the CDR3 DNA reads TGCAGTGCTAGAGAGGACGCGGTTACCGGGGAGCTGTTTTTT. Its translation is CSAREDAVTGELFF.

This clonotype is categorized as medium-sized (0.01 to 0.1%). The rearrangement joins TRBV7-9 to TRBJ2-2, with TRBD1 matching 8 bases. Germline CDR1 reads SEHNR; CDR2 reads FQNEAQ (reference sequence). CDR3 length equals 17 residues. Germline trimming cut 2 bases from V and 4 bases from J; bases unmatched to any gene: 9. The CDR3 sequence: CASSLPEGQEITGELFF. DNA of the CDR3: TGTGCCAGCAGCTTACCCGAGGGACAGGAGATCACCGGGGAGCTGTTTTTT. Combining the CDR3 with reference TRBV7-9 and TRBJ2-2 gives the whole variable domain DTGVSQNPRHKITKRGQNVTFRCDPISEHNRLYWYRQTLGQGPEFLTYFQNEAQLEKSRLLSDRFSAERPKGSFSTLEIQRTEQGDSAMYLCASSLPEGQEITGELFFGEGSRLTVL.